This record concerns one T cell receptor (beta chain) sequence. Using immunoSEQ multiplex PCR, the repertoire was profiled, and TCRdb retains in-frame clones only, with some absent. The sample has tens of thousands of clones, 86% seen once. The sample is drawn from a study of T cell changes during pregnancy in multiple sclerosis. Trimming removed 2 bases from V and 4 bases from J, with 5 bases in between. Germline V CDR1 and CDR2: DFQATT, SNEGSKA (reference sequence). This CDR3 contains 11 residues. This rearrangement joins TRBV20-1 to TRBJ2-5; maybe TRBD1 (5 bases). The receptor comes from a female donor in good health, enrolled as a control in a pregnancy study. Sequencing was performed on CD4+ T cells from peripheral blood mononuclear cells, taken in the first trimester of pregnancy. The CDR3 sequence: CSARRGETQYF. DNA for the CDR3: TGCAGTGCTAGAAGGGGAGAGACCCAGTACTTC.